The rows below give T cell receptor beta chains drawn from one sample of a study of blood T cell repertoires in COVID-19. Assay: immunoSEQ multiplex PCR; the TCRdb copy retains only in-frame clones and omits some. The profile shows about 150,000 clones, roughly 84% of them singletons. The sample consisted of peripheral blood. These receptors all stem from a woman in her sixties with COVID-19, enrolled during active disease. CDR3s include the opening cysteine and the closing phenylalanine or tryptophan.

TRBV19,CASSIAAWGYTF
TRBV10-3,CAISEQGLNTEAFF
TRBV5-4,CASSREPNTEAFF
TRBV5-1,CASSLAHGLASGSPYEQYF
TRBV5-8,CASSLGWGRTTEAFF
TRBV27,CASKPGQRNYGYTF
TRBV6-5,CASSYSGSRGYGYTF
TRBV5-6,CASSLPDSYGYTF
TRBV11-2,CASSFSPSYEQYF
TRBV7-3,CASSLGSTGGVITGELFF
TRBV7-9,CASSISGFSNEKLFF
TRBV19,CASARGRRDTQYF
TRBV4-1,CASSQVVGGSGANVLTF
TRBV3-1/TRBV3-2,CASSQIGGGRKDSPLHF
TRBV6-5,CASIQGTSGETQYF
TRBV14,CASSQGTAYGYTF
TRBV4-1,CASSQPDQLVRNTEAFF
TRBV15,CATSSQTGYEQYF
TRBV19,CASSIRTGLNTEAFF
TRBV5-1,CASSLALAGTDNEQFF
TRBV21-1,CASSKTRGRKSGANVLTF
TRBV4-1,CASSQDRGGSYNEQFF
TRBV20-1,CSAIGTDEAFF
TRBV6-5,CASNALRQVRYGYTF
TRBV10-2,CASSTTGIQPQHF
TRBV9,CASSVGPGTGENQPQHF
TRBV5-1,CASSGRGLAGGETQYF
TRBV29-1,CSVEYLKETQYF
TRBV9,CASSISQGNHAEAFF
TRBV29-1,CSVEDREGSNYGYTF
TRBV5-1,CASSLVAGAQGQFF
TRBV29-1,CSVEDLSGTGISGNTIYF
TRBV6-5,CAGRGPNQPQHF
TRBV9,CASSHGALRTGELFF
TRBV6-5,CASSYHPSSYNEQFF
TRBV11-2,CASSLLSSGKSYEQYF
TRBV11-2,CASSLVRGKGNEQFF
TRBV6-2/TRBV6-3,CASSYQTGTGGSEAFF
TRBV6-2/TRBV6-3,CASSYVGYSNQPQHF
TRBV10-3,CAISESSGSQGAKLFF
TRBV5-1,CASSRDRGGEKLFF
TRBV30,CACQKTGLFPRKAIYF
TRBV7-2,CASSVGTGSTEAFF
TRBV7-8,CASSLQGLRAGGLAKNIQYF
TRBV5-6,CASSLSVQETQYF
TRBV7-9,CASSLRQGKDTIYF
TRBV11-1,CASSPTGSNSPLHF